These 25 T cell receptor beta chains share one sample of origin, sequenced in a study of human T cells and chemical hapten exposure. TCRdb redid the calling of the RACE reads with MiXCR, one entry per CDR3 protein. The top ten hold roughly 2.2% of the sample, which has fewer than 95,000 distinct CDR3 sequences, approximately 11% seen once. Time point reported: patch test 2, 6 weeks after DPC sensitization. Treatment given: therapeutic diphenylcyclopropenone sensitization with weekly scalp DPC. The sequencing used whole blood, collected in connection with sensitization to the hapten diphenylcyclopropenone (DPC). The receptors derive from a man aged 40-50 years with alopecia areata. Some clones in this sample may be carry-over from other donors' samples.

The sample holds a few counts of this clonotype. The chain couples TRBV3-1 to TRBJ2-1, with 8 bases identical to TRBD2. Germline V gene data show CDR1 as LGHDT and CDR2 as YNNKEL (reference sequence). This CDR3 comprises 16 residues. Trimming took 1 base from V and 8 from J; bases not matched to a gene: 10. The CDR3 loop reads CASSQAASGLEHEQFF. Written as DNA, the CDR3 is TGTGCCAGCAGCCAAGCTGCTTCGGGACTAGAACATGAGCAGTTCTTC.

This clonotype was observed a handful of times. The chain is built from TRBV30 and TRBJ1-5; D gene ambiguous. Looked up from germline, CDR1 is GTSNPN and CDR2 is SVGIG (reference sequence). V gave up 1 base and J gave up 0 bases, with 4 bases separating them. The CDR3 totals 13 residues. The DNA of the CDR3 is TGTGCCTGGAGTGCGGATAGCAATCAGCCCCAGCATTTT. As protein: CAWSADSNQPQHF.

This clonotype was detected a few times. V gene TRBV5-1 combines with J gene TRBJ2-1, with 14 positions matching TRBD2. The germline V gene has CDR1 SGHRS and CDR2 YFSETQ. Trimming took 4 bases from V and 9 from J; bases not matched to a gene: 3. The CDR3 runs to 14 residues. CDR3 DNA sequence: TGCGCCAGCAGCGGGACTAGCGGGAGCCTTGAGCAGTTCTTC. Its protein product is CASSGTSGSLEQFF.

CDR3 in amino acids: CAISDPVERRANEQFF. The CDR3 DNA reads TGTGCCATCAGTGATCCCGTGGAGCGGAGGGCGAATGAGCAGTTCTTC. V and J are TRBV10-3 and TRBJ2-1, with D possibly TRBD2 on 6 matching bases. With 3 bases removed from V and 7 bases from J, the gap between germline ends came to 19 bases. The CDR3 is 16 residues long. Germline CDR1 reads ENHRY; CDR2 reads SYGVKD.

This clonotype was detected many times. The rearrangement links TRBV24-1 to TRBJ1-4, with 7 bases lining up with TRBD1. Germline CDR1 reads KGHDR; CDR2 reads SFDVKD. V lost 2 bases and J lost 3; bases outside the gene matches: 11. The CDR3 covers 18 residues. CDR3 amino acids: CATSDSSRDSGANEKLFF. For the CDR3, the DNA is TGTGCCACCAGTGATTCCTCTCGGGACAGCGGGGCTAATGAAAAACTGTTTTTT.

V and J are TRBV29-1 and TRBJ2-7, with 10 bases fitting TRBD1. Germline values: CDR1 SQVTM, CDR2 ANQGSEA. CDR3 size: 12 residues. V trimming: 7 bases; J trimming: 3 bases; junction bases outside the gene matches: 3. The CDR3 loop reads CSGRDRGYEQYF. CDR3 coding DNA: TGCAGCGGAAGGGACAGGGGCTACGAGCAGTACTTC.

This clonotype was observed at least ten times. The V gene is TRBV12-3 or TRBV12-4, the J gene TRBJ1-4; TRBD1 matches 8 bases. This CDR3 region has 14 residues. Trimming took 7 bases from V and 7 from J; bases not matched to a gene: 8. This CDR3 reads CASNLDREGEKLFF. In DNA form, the CDR3 reads TGTGCCAGCAATCTGGACAGGGAAGGTGAAAAACTGTTTTTT.

This clonotype was detected many times. The chain uses TRBV20-1 and TRBJ1-5; D not resolved. The germline V and J ends were trimmed by 3 bases and 4 bases, with 7 bases remaining between them. The CDR3 sequence is 12 residues long. Per the germline V gene, CDR1 is DFQATT and CDR2 is SNEGSKA (reference sequence). The CDR3 sequence is CSASQKNQPQHF. DNA of the CDR3: TGCAGTGCTAGCCAAAAAAATCAGCCCCAGCATTTT.

The genes are TRBV20-1 and TRBJ2-1; D call uncertain. With 5 bases removed from V and 2 bases from J, the gap between germline ends came to 16 bases. This CDR3 region has 15 residues. Germline V gene sequence: CDR1 DFQATT, CDR2 SNEGSKA (reference sequence). CDR3: CSAGNTVSAYNEQFF. Written as DNA, the CDR3 is TGCAGTGCTGGGAATACGGTAAGCGCCTACAATGAGCAGTTCTTC.

About this clonotype itself: Since a much larger clone is just one base distant, this may be a read error. The CDR3 region is CASSRTASSNQPKHF. The DNA for the CDR3 is TGTGCCAGTAGTAGGACGGCCAGTAGCAATCAGCCCAAGCATTTT. The V gene is TRBV19, the J gene TRBJ1-5; D unresolved. The CDR3 length is 15 residues. The germline CDR1 and CDR2 sequences are LNHDA and SQIVND (reference sequence).

The chain carries TRBV5-8 and TRBJ2-1; D is perhaps TRBD1 or TRBD2 (6 bases each). Trimming cost V 5 bases and J 0 bases, with 15 bases left between them. CDR3 length equals 16 residues. Germline-derived CDR1 and CDR2 are SGHTS and YDEGEE. The CDR3, as DNA: TGTGCCAGCAGATTTGGTGGAGGGGGCTCCTACAATGAGCAGTTCTTC. Its protein is CASRFGGGGSYNEQFF.

The genes are TRBV7-3 and TRBJ2-5; a possible D gene is TRBD1 (6 bases). The CDR3 is made up of 15 amino acids. Germline V gene sequence: CDR1 SGHTA, CDR2 FQGTGA. V was shortened by 1 base and J by 0 bases, with 9 bases between the two germline ends. This chain's CDR3 is CASSLNQGHQETQYF. In DNA form, the CDR3 reads TGTGCCAGCAGCTTAAATCAGGGGCACCAAGAGACCCAGTACTTC.

This clonotype came up many times. The chain carries TRBV28 and TRBJ2-5, with 7 nucleotides matching TRBD1. The CDR3 is made up of 13 amino acids. Trimming cost V 8 bases and J 6 bases; bases outside gene matches: 9. Per the germline V gene, CDR1 is MDHEN and CDR2 is SYDVKM. The CDR3 reads CASVTDREKTQYF. Here the CDR3 DNA reads TGTGCCAGCGTGACAGACAGGGAGAAGACCCAGTACTTC. The variable domain in full, completed from reference TRBV28 and TRBJ2-5, reads DVKVTQSSRYLVKRTGEKVFLECVQDMDHENMFWYRQDPGLGLRLIYFSYDVKMKEKGDIPEGYSVSREKKERFSLILESASTNQTSMYLCASVTDREKTQYFGPGTRLLVL.

V and J are TRBV15 and TRBJ2-1, with D maybe TRBD1 (8 bases). CDR3 length: 15 residues. Germline CDR1 is LNHNV and CDR2 is YYDKDF (reference sequence). Trimming took 1 base from V and 8 from J, leaving 15 bases between them. CDR3 nucleotide sequence: TGTGCCACCAGCAGAGTACAGGGGGGGGTTTATGAGCAGTTCTTC. Translation: CATSRVQGGVYEQFF.

Many counts were recorded for this clonotype. The chain links TRBV29-1 to TRBJ2-5, with D unclear. Germline V gene lookup returns CDR1 SQVTM and CDR2 ANQGSEA. The CDR3 covers 12 residues. Deletions cut 4 bases from V and 5 bases from J, with 11 bases between. CDR3 sequence reads: CSVGNSPETQYF. For the CDR3, the DNA is TGCAGCGTTGGCAACAGTCCCGAGACCCAGTACTTC.

This clonotype was observed once. The chain recombines TRBV5-4 with TRBJ2-5; TRBD1 matches at 9 bases. V lost 0 bases, J lost 1 base, and 13 bases stayed unmatched. This CDR3 is built from 19 residues. Germline assignment: CDR1 SGHNT and CDR2 YYREEE (reference sequence). CDR3 DNA sequence: TGTGCCAGCAGCTTGGGTCCGGACAGGGGTGGTCGCGGCCAAGAGACCCAGTACTTC. This translates into CASSLGPDRGGRGQETQYF.

This clonotype was counted at least ten times. The chain links TRBV3-1 to TRBJ2-1; the D is unclear. Looked up from germline, CDR1 is LGHDT and CDR2 is YNNKEL (reference sequence). The CDR3 covers 13 residues. The ends were cut back, 1 base at V and 5 bases at J, with 6 bases in the middle. CDR3 in DNA: TGTGCCAGCAGCCAAGGGTGGGACAATGAGCAGTTCTTC. It yields the protein CASSQGWDNEQFF.

This clonotype was observed at least ten times. The chain recombines TRBV14 with TRBJ2-3, with TRBD2 matching 7 bases. CDR3 length: 15 amino acids. Germline V gene data show CDR1 as SGHDN and CDR2 as FVKESK. The ends lost 2 bases at V and 2 bases at J; junction bases unmatched: 4. In DNA form, the CDR3 reads TGTGCCAGCAGCCAATGGGGACTACCCACAGATACGCAGTATTTT. It specifies CASSQWGLPTDTQYF.

The gene calls are TRBV29-1 and TRBJ2-5; 10 nucleotides match TRBD2. There are 14 residues in the CDR3. Trimming at V came to 4 bases and at J to 1 base, leaving 3 bases not matched to a gene. CDR1 is SQVTM, CDR2 ANQGSEA, per germline. CDR3 nucleotides: TGCAGCGTTGTACTAGCGGGATCCCAAGAGACCCAGTACTTC. Encoded protein: CSVVLAGSQETQYF.

This chain joins TRBV24-1 and TRBJ2-3, with D perhaps assigned TRBD1 or TRBD2 (6 bases each). Trimming cost V 1 base and J 5 bases, with 9 bases left between them. The CDR3 is 14 amino acids. Germline assignment: CDR1 KGHDR and CDR2 SFDVKD. In nucleotides, the CDR3 is TGTGCCACCAGTGATTTAGGGGGGAAAGATACGCAGTATTTT. This encodes CATSDLGGKDTQYF.

The V and J genes are TRBV3-1 and TRBJ1-2, with D unclear. The CDR3 runs to 13 residues. Germline lookup yields CDR1 LGHDT and CDR2 YNNKEL (reference sequence). Trimming took off 2 bases at V and 7 bases at J, with 11 bases between the two ends. This CDR3 is CASSQYGSGGYTF. The CDR3 nucleotides are TGTGCCAGCAGCCAATATGGGTCGGGTGGCTACACCTTC.

This chain joins TRBV19 and TRBJ2-5, with D unclear. In germline, CDR1 is LNHDA, CDR2 SQIVND (reference sequence). CDR3 length: 12 residues. Between the trimmed V and J ends, which lost 10 bases and 2 bases, there was a span of 11 bases. The CDR3 DNA reads as TGTGCCACTCAGACTGGTCAAGAGACCCAGTACTTC. Protein sequence: CATQTGQETQYF.

V gene TRBV6-2 or TRBV6-3 combines with J gene TRBJ2-7; 10 bases map to TRBD2. This CDR3 is built from 15 residues. V gave up 2 bases and J gave up 5 bases; unmatched junction bases: 6. The V gene's germline CDR1 is MNHEY and CDR2 SVGEGT. CDR3 in DNA: TGTGCCAGCAGTTACGTTTCTAGCGGGAGTGACGAGCAGTACTTC. The encoded protein is CASSYVSSGSDEQYF.

V is TRBV12-3 or TRBV12-4 and J is TRBJ1-4; no firm D call. There are 14 residues in the CDR3. V was trimmed by 1 base and J by 3 bases, leaving 6 bases between them. This CDR3 reads CASSLGEANEKLFF. CDR3 in DNA: TGTGCCAGCAGTTTAGGGGAGGCTAATGAAAAACTGTTTTTT.

There are a few counts of this clonotype. The rearrangement joins TRBV4-3 to TRBJ2-7; D gene unclear. V was trimmed by 0 bases and J by 0 bases, leaving 12 bases between them. Germline CDR1 LGHNA, CDR2 YSLEER. CDR3 length equals 16 residues. The CDR3 loop is CASSQDSAGPSYEQYF. In DNA form, the CDR3 reads TGCGCCAGCAGCCAAGATTCTGCTGGGCCCTCCTACGAGCAGTACTTC.